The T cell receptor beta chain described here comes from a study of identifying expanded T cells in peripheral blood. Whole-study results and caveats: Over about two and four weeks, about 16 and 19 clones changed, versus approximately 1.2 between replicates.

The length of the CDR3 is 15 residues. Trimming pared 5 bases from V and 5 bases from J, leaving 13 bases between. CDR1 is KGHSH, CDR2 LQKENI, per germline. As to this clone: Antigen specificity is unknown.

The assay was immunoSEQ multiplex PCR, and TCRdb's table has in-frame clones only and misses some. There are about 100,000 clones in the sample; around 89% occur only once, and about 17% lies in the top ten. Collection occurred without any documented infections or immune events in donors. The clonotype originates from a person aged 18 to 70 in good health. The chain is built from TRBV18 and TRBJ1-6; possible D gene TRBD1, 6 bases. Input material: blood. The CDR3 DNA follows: TGTGCCAGCTCAGCCCGGGACACTCATAATTCACCCCTCCACTTT. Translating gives CASSARDTHNSPLHF.